The present T cell receptor beta chain was sequenced within a study of CD8+CD57+ T cells in acquired aplastic anemia. Whole-study context: Mean yield of DNA from sorted CD4+ and CD8+ cells was 3 to 3.5 ug. On average, healthy donors gave around 9.8 million reads for CD4+ cells. The study, taken as a whole, reports: Patients versus controls showed no significant CD8+ Simpson's diversity difference.

Both TCR beta VDJ combination and CDR3 sequence profiling were carried out. Genomic DNA was the template for this profiling. TCRdb used MiXCR to reprocess the reads, holding one entry per CDR3 protein. The sample includes around 400,000 distinct CDR3 sequences, 60% to 80% seen only once; the top ten take 3% to 4.5%. Concerning this clonotype: Its antigen is not identified. Germline is not matched at one junction end, which may reflect a read error.

Germline V CDR1 and CDR2: SQVTM, ANQGSEA. The CDR3 is 12 amino acids. Specimen: sorted CD4+, CD8+, or CD8+CD57+ T cells (not recorded which) from PBMCs. This TCR came from a human donor in good health, serving as a control. The chain has TRBV29-1 and TRBJ1-1, with D tentatively TRBD1 (6 bases). CDR3 bases: TGCAGCGTTGAACGGAGGGACACTGAAGTTTTCTTT. This sequence encodes CSVERRDTEVFF.